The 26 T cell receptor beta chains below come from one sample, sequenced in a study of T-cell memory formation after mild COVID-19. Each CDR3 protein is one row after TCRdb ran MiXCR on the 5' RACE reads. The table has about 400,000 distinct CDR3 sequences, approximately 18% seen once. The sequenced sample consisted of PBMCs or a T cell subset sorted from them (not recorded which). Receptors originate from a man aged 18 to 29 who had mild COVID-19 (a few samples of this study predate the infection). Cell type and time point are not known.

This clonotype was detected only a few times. The CDR3 sequence is CSVKGLAGGSSYNEQFF. In nucleotides, the CDR3 is TGCAGCGTCAAGGGACTAGCGGGGGGAAGCTCCTACAATGAGCAGTTCTTC. J is TRBJ2-1 and V is TRBV29-1, with 15 bases that match TRBD2. After removal of 6 bases from V and 0 bases from J, the junction contained 6 bases not matched to a gene. CDR1 SQVTM and CDR2 ANQGSEA come from the germline V gene. CDR3 length equals 17 residues.

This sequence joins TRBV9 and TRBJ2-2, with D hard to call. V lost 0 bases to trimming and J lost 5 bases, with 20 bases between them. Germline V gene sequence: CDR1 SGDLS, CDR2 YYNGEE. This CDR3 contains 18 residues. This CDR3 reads CASSVDGYGYGKTGELFF. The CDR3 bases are TGTGCCAGCAGCGTAGATGGGTATGGTTACGGCAAGACCGGGGAGCTGTTTTTT.

The CDR3 DNA reads TGCGCCAGCAGCTTTGGCGGGGACAATGAGCAGTTCTTC. Encoded protein: CASSFGGDNEQFF. V usage is TRBV5-1 and J usage is TRBJ2-1; D is perhaps TRBD2 (6 bases). Germline-derived CDR1 and CDR2 are SGHRS and YFSETQ. CDR3 length: 13 residues. Trimming removed 2 bases from V and 5 bases from J, with 8 bases in between.

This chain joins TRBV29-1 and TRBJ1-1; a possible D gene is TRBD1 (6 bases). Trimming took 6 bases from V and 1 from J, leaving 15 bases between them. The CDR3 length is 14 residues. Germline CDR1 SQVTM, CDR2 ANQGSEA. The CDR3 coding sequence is TGCAGCGTCGCCAAACGGGACACGAACACTGAAGCTTTCTTT. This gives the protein CSVAKRDTNTEAFF.

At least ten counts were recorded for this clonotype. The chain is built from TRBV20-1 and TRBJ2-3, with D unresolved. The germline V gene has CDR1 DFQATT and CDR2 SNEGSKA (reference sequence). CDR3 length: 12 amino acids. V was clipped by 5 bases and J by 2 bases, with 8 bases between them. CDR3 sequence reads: CSAERSTDTQYF. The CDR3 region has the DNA TGCAGTGCTGAAAGGTCCACAGATACGCAGTATTTT.

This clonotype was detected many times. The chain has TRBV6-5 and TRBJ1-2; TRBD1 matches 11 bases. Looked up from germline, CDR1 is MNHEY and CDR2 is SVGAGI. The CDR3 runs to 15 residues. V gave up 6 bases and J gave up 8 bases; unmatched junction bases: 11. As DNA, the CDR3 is TGTGCCAGCAGCAGCCCGGACAGGGGGCAGCGCGGCTACACCTTC. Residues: CASSSPDRGQRGYTF.

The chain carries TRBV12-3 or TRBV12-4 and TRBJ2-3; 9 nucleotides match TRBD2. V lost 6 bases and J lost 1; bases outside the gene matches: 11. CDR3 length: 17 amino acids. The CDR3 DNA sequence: TGTGCCAGCAGCCCGCCCGCGGGGGGGATTGGCACAGATACGCAGTATTTT. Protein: CASSPPAGGIGTDTQYF.

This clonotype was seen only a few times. DNA for the CDR3: TGCGCCAGCAGCCAACAGACAGCGAGCTACGAGCAGTACTTC. This sequence encodes CASSQQTASYEQYF. V and J are TRBV4-1 and TRBJ2-7; the D gene is possibly TRBD1 (5 bases). Germline-derived CDR1 and CDR2 are MGHRA and YSYEKL. The V end was cut by 2 bases, the J end by 3 bases, with 11 bases between. The CDR3 is 14 amino acids.

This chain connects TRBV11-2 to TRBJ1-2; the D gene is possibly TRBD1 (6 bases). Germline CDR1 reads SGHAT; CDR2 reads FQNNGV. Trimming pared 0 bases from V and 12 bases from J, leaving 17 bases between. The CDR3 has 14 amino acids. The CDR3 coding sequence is TGTGCCAGCAGCTTAGATCGGGGGGCCCAGGGCGACACCTTC. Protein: CASSLDRGAQGDTF.

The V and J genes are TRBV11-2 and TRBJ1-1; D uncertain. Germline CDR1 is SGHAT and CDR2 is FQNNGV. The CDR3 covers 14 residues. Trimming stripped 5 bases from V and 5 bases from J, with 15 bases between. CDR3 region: CASSQNNRGTEAFF. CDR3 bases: TGTGCCAGCAGCCAGAATAACCGGGGTACTGAAGCTTTCTTT.

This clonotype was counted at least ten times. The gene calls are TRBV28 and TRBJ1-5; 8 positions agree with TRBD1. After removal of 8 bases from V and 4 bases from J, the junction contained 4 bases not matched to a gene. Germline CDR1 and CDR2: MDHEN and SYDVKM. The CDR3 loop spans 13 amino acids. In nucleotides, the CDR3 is TGTGCCAGCTACAGGGGGTCAAATCAGCCCCAGCATTTT. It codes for CASYRGSNQPQHF. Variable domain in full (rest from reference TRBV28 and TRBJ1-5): DVKVTQSSRYLVKRTGEKVFLECVQDMDHENMFWYRQDPGLGLRLIYFSYDVKMKEKGDIPEGYSVSREKKERFSLILESASTNQTSMYLCASYRGSNQPQHFGDGTRLSIL.

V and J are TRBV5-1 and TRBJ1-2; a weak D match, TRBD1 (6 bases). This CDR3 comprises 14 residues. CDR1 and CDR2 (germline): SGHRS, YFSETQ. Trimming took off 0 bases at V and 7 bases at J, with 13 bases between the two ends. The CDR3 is CASSLEPGAGGYTF. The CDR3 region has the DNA TGCGCCAGCAGCTTGGAACCGGGGGCCGGTGGCTACACCTTC.

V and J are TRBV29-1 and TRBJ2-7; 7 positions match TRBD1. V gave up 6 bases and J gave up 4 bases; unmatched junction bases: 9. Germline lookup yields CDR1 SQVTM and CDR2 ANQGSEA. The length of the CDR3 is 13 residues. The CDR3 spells CSVTGYPTYEQYF. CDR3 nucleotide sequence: TGCAGCGTGACAGGGTATCCCACTTACGAGCAGTACTTC.

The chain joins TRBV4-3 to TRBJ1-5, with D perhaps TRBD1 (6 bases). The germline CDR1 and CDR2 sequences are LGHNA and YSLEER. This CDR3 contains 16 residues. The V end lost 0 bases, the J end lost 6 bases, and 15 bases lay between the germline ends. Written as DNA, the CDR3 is TGCGCCAGCAGCCAAGATCTGTACAGGGATGGTCAGCCCCAGCATTTT. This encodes CASSQDLYRDGQPQHF.

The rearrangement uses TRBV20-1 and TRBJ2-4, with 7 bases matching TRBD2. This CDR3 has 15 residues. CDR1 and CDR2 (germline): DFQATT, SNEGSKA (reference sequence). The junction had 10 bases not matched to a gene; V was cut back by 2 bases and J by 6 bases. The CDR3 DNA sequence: TGCAGTGCTAGACGGCGGGGGTTTTCGGGAAACATTCAGTACTTC. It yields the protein CSARRRGFSGNIQYF.

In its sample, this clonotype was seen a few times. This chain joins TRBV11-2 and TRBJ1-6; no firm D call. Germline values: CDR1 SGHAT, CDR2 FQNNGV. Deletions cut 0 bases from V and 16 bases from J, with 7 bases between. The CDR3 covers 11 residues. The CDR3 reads CASSLDSSLHF. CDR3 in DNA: TGTGCCAGCAGCTTAGACTCCAGTCTCCACTTT.

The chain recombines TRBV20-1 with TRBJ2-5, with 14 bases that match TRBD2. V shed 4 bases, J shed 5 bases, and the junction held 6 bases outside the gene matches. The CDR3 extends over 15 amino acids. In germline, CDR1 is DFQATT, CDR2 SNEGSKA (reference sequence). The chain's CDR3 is CSAISGLAGVETQYF. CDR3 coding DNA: TGCAGTGCTATTTCGGGACTAGCGGGGGTGGAGACCCAGTACTTC.

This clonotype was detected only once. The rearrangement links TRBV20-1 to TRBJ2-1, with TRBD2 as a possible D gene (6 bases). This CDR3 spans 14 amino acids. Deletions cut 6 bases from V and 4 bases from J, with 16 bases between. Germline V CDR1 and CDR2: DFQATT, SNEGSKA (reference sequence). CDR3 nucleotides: TGCAGTGCCAAGGGCGGGAAAAATTACAATGAGCAGTTCTTC. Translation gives CSAKGGKNYNEQFF.

In nucleotides, the CDR3 is TGTGCCAGCAGCCAACTCGCCGGGACTACCAGCACAGATACGCAGTATTTT. Amino acids: CASSQLAGTTSTDTQYF. The chain is built from TRBV3-1 and TRBJ2-3; 7 nucleotides match TRBD2. Trimming took 2 bases from V and 0 from J; bases not matched to a gene: 8. The germline V gene has CDR1 LGHDT and CDR2 YNNKEL (reference sequence). The CDR3 is 17 amino acids.

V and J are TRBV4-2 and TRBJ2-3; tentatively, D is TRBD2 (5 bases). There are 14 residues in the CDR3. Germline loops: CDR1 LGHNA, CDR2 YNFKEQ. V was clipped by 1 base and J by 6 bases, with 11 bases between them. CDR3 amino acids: CASSQGRSIDTQYF. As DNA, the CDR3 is TGTGCCAGCAGCCAAGGGAGGTCTATTGATACGCAGTATTTT.

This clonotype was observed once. Here the CDR3 reads CASRAPSYNSPLHF. The DNA of the CDR3 is TGTGCCAGCAGGGCCCCCTCTTATAATTCACCCCTCCACTTT. The chain recombines TRBV6-1 with TRBJ1-6, with D unclear. This CDR3 spans 14 amino acids. Trimming pared 6 bases from V and 4 bases from J, leaving 10 bases between. Germline V gene lookup returns CDR1 MNHNS and CDR2 SASEGT.

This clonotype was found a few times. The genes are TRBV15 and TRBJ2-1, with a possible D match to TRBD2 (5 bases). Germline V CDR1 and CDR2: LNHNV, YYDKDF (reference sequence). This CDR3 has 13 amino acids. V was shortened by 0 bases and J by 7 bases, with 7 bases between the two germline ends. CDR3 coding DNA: TGTGCCACCAGCAGAGAACCGGGGAATGAGCAGTTCTTC. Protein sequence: CATSREPGNEQFF.

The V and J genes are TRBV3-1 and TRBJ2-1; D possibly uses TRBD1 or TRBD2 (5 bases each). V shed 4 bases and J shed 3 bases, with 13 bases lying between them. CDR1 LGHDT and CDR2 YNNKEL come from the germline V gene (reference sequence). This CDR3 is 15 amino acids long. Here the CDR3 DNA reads TGTGCCAGCAGCCCCCTCCGGGGCCTCTACAATGAGCAGTTCTTC. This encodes CASSPLRGLYNEQFF.

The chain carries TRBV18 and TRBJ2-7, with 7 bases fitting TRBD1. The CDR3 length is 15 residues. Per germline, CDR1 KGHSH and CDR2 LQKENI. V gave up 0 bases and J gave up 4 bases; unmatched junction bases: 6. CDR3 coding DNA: TGTGCCAGCTCACCACCGAACAGGGGAAGGTACGAGCAGTACTTC. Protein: CASSPPNRGRYEQYF.

The CDR3 sequence: CASSFGPEGATDTQYF. The DNA for the CDR3 is TGTGCCAGCAGTTTTGGGCCCGAGGGGGCCACAGATACGCAGTATTTT. The chain is built from TRBV28 and TRBJ2-3, with 7 bases aligning to TRBD1. After removal of 3 bases from V and 2 bases from J, the junction contained 8 bases not matched to a gene. Germline V gene data show CDR1 as MDHEN and CDR2 as SYDVKM. The CDR3 loop spans 16 amino acids. The full variable domain, its missing parts supplied by reference TRBV28 and TRBJ2-3, is DVKVTQSSRYLVKRTGEKVFLECVQDMDHENMFWYRQDPGLGLRLIYFSYDVKMKEKGDIPEGYSVSREKKERFSLILESASTNQTSMYLCASSFGPEGATDTQYFGPGTRLTVL.

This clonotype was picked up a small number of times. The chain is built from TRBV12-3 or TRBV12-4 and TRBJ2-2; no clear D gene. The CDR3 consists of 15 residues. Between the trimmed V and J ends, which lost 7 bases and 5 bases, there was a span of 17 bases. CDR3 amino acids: CASTLETSGTGELFF. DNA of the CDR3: TGTGCCAGCACCCTAGAGACCTCTGGGACCGGGGAGCTGTTTTTT.